This entry features one T cell receptor beta chain sequence. The data were obtained in a study of glioma-infiltrating T cells. Using RNA template, CDR3s of TCR alpha and beta were amplified with iRepertoire arm-PCR. Tissue mRNA or PBMC total RNA, roughly 100-400 ng, went into one-step reverse transcription and amplification. TCRdb re-called the multiplex PCR reads through MiXCR, storing one row per CDR3 protein. The repertoire consists of under 150,000 distinct CDR3 sequences, with around 25% occurring once and the leading ten covering roughly a quarter. The CDR3 extends over 12 amino acids. Per the germline V gene, CDR1 is DFQATT and CDR2 is SNEGSKA (reference sequence). The germline V and J ends were trimmed by 1 base and 10 bases, with 13 bases remaining between them.

The V gene is TRBV20-1, the J gene TRBJ1-2; D perhaps matches TRBD1 (5 bases). The receptor comes from a human donor with low-grade glioma or glioblastoma, undergoing nonglioma brain surgery, or in good health (not recorded which). The material sequenced was glioma tissue, nonneoplastic brain tissue, or PBMCs (not recorded which). The CDR3 sequence: CSARGGGVAYTF. CDR3 sequence (DNA): TGCAGTGCTAGAGGGGGAGGGGTAGCCTACACCTTC.